The clone carrying this TCR beta chain was seen more than once but under ten times. Its antigen is as yet unknown. This entry is derived from a study of response to subunit inactivated influenza vaccine. TCRdb reprocessed the RT-PCR reads with MiXCR, giving one entry per CDR3 protein. The sample shows a few hundred thousand distinct CDR3 sequences, less than 15% of them seen only once. Trimming at V came to 0 bases and at J to 3 bases, leaving 11 bases not matched to a gene. The CDR3 runs to 18 residues. CDR1 is MNHEY, CDR2 SVGEGT, per germline. General observations from the study: Researchers suggested that each seasonal influenza vaccination recruits few new T cells.

The sample consisted of PBMCs from blood, taken roughly 12 days after vaccination. This chain joins TRBV6-2 or TRBV6-3 and TRBJ2-1; 7 nucleotides align to TRBD2. The receptor comes from a man aged 45-65 years who received an inactivated influenza vaccine. CDR3 protein: CASSYSKGLAVLYNEQFF. The CDR3 DNA sequence: TGTGCCAGCAGTTACTCGAAGGGCCTAGCGGTACTCTACAATGAGCAGTTCTTC.